Sequencing of this T cell receptor (beta chain) was carried out in a study of T cell repertoires in cytomegalovirus infection (dated by TCRdb to the late 2010s). About the study as a whole: The peptide stimulations were aimed at well-studied HLA-B-restricted epitopes as well as recently identified HLA-C-restricted CMV epitopes, whose presentation resists viral immunomodulation. Because public TCR beta signatures pointed to carriage of CMV infection together with the matching HLA type, the HLA type of each donor mattered for the analysis. The study at large found these results: In the ex vivo response, HLA-C-restricted CMV-specific TCR beta clonotypes were dominant, and in two of eight donors the single most frequent clonotype came from this HLA-C-restricted group. In both this cohort and an independent cohort of under 450 donors, the cumulative frequency of public TCR beta family members distinguished carriers of CMV infection plus the relevant HLA type.

Read against the paper, the sample's treatment or condition label means: in vitro stimulation with specific CMV peptide epitopes to enrich CMV-specific T cells. The table lists this clonotype with a few counts. Its antigen remains unidentified. Per-base quality was not reported, and no clone a single base away is much larger than it. Sequenced using an Illumina HiSeq 1500. The public reads were quality trimmed at Q25 with fastp and then assembled into clones with MiXCR by TCRdb, keeping productive beta chains. Here each entry gathers all rows of one CDR3 protein and keeps the most common genes and DNA. The sample yields some 920,000 distinct CDR3 sequences; around 30% were counted once. The ten largest clones represent over 11% of the sample. The CDR3 spans 15 residues, from the cysteine through the phenylalanine. Left in the record is the CDR3 DNA by itself, 45 bases read in frame from the first base. The CDR1 and CDR2 encoded by the germline V gene are MNHEY and SVGEGT. V is cut back by 7 bases and J by 5 bases, with 8 bases in the junction unmatched.

The rearrangement joined TRBV6-2 or TRBV6-3 to TRBJ2-1; TRBD2 lines up with 10 middle nucleotides. Material: cultured CD8+ T cells from PBMCs, obtained from culture after CMV antigen stimulation. This sequence originates from a human donor in good health (CMV status not recorded). Some clones in this sample may be carry-over from other donors' samples. The DNA is TGTGCCAGCACTTCTCTAGCGGGGGCCCACAATGAGCAGTTCTTC. The translation is CASTSLAGAHNEQFF.